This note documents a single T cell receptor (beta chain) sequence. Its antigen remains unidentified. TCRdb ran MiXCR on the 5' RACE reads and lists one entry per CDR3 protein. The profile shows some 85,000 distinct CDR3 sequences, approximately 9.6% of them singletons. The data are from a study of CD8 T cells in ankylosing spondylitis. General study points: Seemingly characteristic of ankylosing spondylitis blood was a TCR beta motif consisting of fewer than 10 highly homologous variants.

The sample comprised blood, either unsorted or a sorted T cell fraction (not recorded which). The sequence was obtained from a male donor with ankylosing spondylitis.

The CDR3 protein is CSASDRDTPAQFF. As DNA, the CDR3 is TGCAGTGCTAGTGATAGGGACACACCTGCGCAGTTCTTC. The chain couples TRBV20-1 to TRBJ2-1, with D possibly matching TRBD1 (6 bases). The CDR3 is made up of 13 amino acids. The V gene's germline CDR1 is DFQATT and CDR2 SNEGSKA (reference sequence). Trimming removed 3 bases at V and 12 bases at J, with 18 bases between.